Reported below is one T cell receptor beta chain. Antigen: not known. The CDR3 runs to 16 residues. CDR1 SGHRS and CDR2 YFSETQ come from the germline V gene. The V gene end was trimmed by 5 bases and the J gene end by 3 bases; junction bases not matched to a gene: 11. This sample is drawn from a study of shared clonotypes between healthy human individuals. Study in general: With ages of 18 to 49, the donors were a couple of women and a few men. Each donor contributed plates that comprised three CD4 naive, three CD4 memory, two CD8 naive and one CD8 memory. Findings and limits, study-wide: Sequencing depth was a factor that was expected to affect clonotype sharing among donors.

TCRdb's copy holds only in-frame clones and misses some; the assay was immunoSEQ multiplex PCR. In the table there are 2 million to 2.5 million clones, about 94% of which are singletons. This chain uses TRBV5-1 with TRBJ2-7; 10 positions agree with TRBD2. This receptor was obtained from a man younger than 30 in good health. Material for sequencing was naive CD4+ T cells sorted from blood. Subset described: CD45RA+ positively selected. The DNA of the CDR3 is TGCGCCAGCAGACGAACCGGGACTAGCGCTAACTACGAGCAGTACTTC. This codes for CASRRTGTSANYEQYF.